This T cell receptor (beta chain) was found in a study of identical twins. Study-wide results and limits: In drawing conclusions, the study used cross-sectional statistical analysis and did not follow the same donors.

V shed 2 bases and J shed 0 bases, with 8 bases lying between them. The CDR3 spans 15 residues. TCRdb redid the calling of the 5' RACE reads with MiXCR, one entry per CDR3 protein. Seen here are around 490,000 distinct CDR3 sequences, around 15% observed once, and the top ten hold roughly 0.46%. Ten or more counts support this clonotype. Its antigen is unknown. The data were also submitted as part of a second study, on yellow fever vaccine responses in identical twins.

This TCR came from a woman between 18 and 29 years old in good health. This chain links TRBV12-3 or TRBV12-4 with TRBJ1-5; no definite D call. The specimen was CD4+ T cells sorted from blood. This chain's CDR3 is CASSLFRFSNQPQHF. The CDR3 DNA follows: TGTGCCAGCAGTTTATTCCGTTTTAGCAATCAGCCCCAGCATTTT.